The subject of this entry is one T cell receptor beta chain. Its antigen is undetermined. This record belongs to a study of T cell responses to AZD1222 COVID-19 vaccine. Overall study findings and caveats: Repertoire collection took place solely once the T cell response had peaked. Most donors were white British, females outnumbered males, and clonal diversity was possibly underestimated. An increase in Spike-specific TCR breadth and depth was observed after two AZD1222 doses.

Trimming took 1 base from V and 2 from J, leaving 3 bases between them. The CDR3 consists of 13 residues. CDR1 is MNHEY and CDR2 is SVGEGT in the germline V gene. The method was immunoSEQ multiplex PCR; TCRdb's version includes in-frame clones alone and lacks a portion of them. The sample includes about 110,000 clones, about 86% of them seen just once. This sequence joins TRBV6-2 or TRBV6-3 and TRBJ2-1; D gene ambiguous. The source is an adult in good health. Here the sequenced sample was peripheral blood, taken on day 0 of AZD1222 vaccination. The CDR3 region has the DNA TGTGCCAGCAGTTACTTGACCTACAATGAGCAGTTCTTC. It is translated as CASSYLTYNEQFF.